The rows below give T cell receptor beta chains drawn from one sample of a study of blood T cell repertoires in COVID-19. Sequenced by immunoSEQ multiplex PCR; TCRdb stores in-frame clones only, minus some. The repertoire holds around 250,000 clones, with roughly 90% as singletons. The sequenced sample was PBMCs or T cells enriched from blood (not recorded which). Source of these receptors: a young woman who had recovered from COVID-19. The CDR3 runs from the conserved cysteine through the conserved F or W. D genes are given only for firm matches. Rows give clone size only sometimes, using once, few, many, or a class for an expanded clone.

d_call	v_call	clone_size	cdr3_length	j_call	cdr3_nt	cdr3_aa
.	TRBV7-2	.	16	TRBJ2-3	TGTGCCAGCAGCGCAGCCGACTCTTGGAGCACAGATACGCAGTATTTT	CASSAADSWSTDTQYF
TRBD1	TRBV28	.	20	TRBJ1-3	TGTGCCAGCAGTACCCCTTGGACAGGGGGCGTAAAGGGCTCTGGAAACACCATATATTTT	CASSTPWTGGVKGSGNTIYF
.	TRBV6-1	.	13	TRBJ2-7	TGTGCCAGCAGTGAAACAGACCAACTTGAGCAGTACTTC	CASSETDQLEQYF
TRBD2	TRBV4-1	.	16	TRBJ2-2	TGCGCCAGCAGCCAAGTCTTGGCGGGAGCCACCGGGGAGCTGTTTTTT	CASSQVLAGATGELFF
TRBD1	TRBV30	.	12	TRBJ2-7	TGTGCCTTAGGACAGGGGACCTACGAGCAGTACTTC	CALGQGTYEQYF
TRBD1	TRBV28	.	13	TRBJ1-1	TGTGCCAGCGATACGACAGGGGGCCAAGGAGCTTTCTTT	CASDTTGGQGAFF
TRBD2	TRBV9	.	15	TRBJ2-1	TGTGCCAGCAGCCCTCGACTAGCGGACTACAATGAGCAGTTCTTC	CASSPRLADYNEQFF
.	TRBV2	.	14	TRBJ2-3	TGTGCCAGCAGTGTTAACAGAGGCACAGATACGCAGTATTTT	CASSVNRGTDTQYF
.	TRBV19	.	15	TRBJ2-3	TGTGCCAGTAGTATATCCAGCTTCGGGAGAGATACGCAGTATTTT	CASSISSFGRDTQYF
TRBD2	TRBV9	once	17	TRBJ2-7	TGTGCCAGCAGCGGCTACGGGACTAGCGGGAGAGCCTACGAGCAGTACTTC	CASSGYGTSGRAYEQYF
TRBD1	TRBV27	.	15	TRBJ1-1	TGTGCCAGCAGTTTATCGACAGGGGGGACCACTGAAGCTTTCTTT	CASSLSTGGTTEAFF
TRBD2	TRBV11-1	.	16	TRBJ2-2	TGTGCCAGCACCTCAAGCGGGAGGGCTGGCACCGGGGAGCTGTTTTTT	CASTSSGRAGTGELFF
.	TRBV4-3	.	16	TRBJ1-4	TGCGCCAGCAGCCAAGATAAACGGTCCTACGGGGAAAAACTGTTTTTT	CASSQDKRSYGEKLFF
TRBD1	TRBV6-5	.	13	TRBJ1-4	TGTGCCAGCAGTTTGGACAGGGAGGAAAAACTGTTTTTT	CASSLDREEKLFF
.	TRBV10-3	.	13	TRBJ2-1	TGTGCCATCAGTGAGAGGGAGCCCGATGAGCAGTTCTTC	CAISEREPDEQFF
.	TRBV24-1	.	13	TRBJ1-1	TGTGCCACCAGTGATGCAGGGTTCTCCGAAGCTTTCTTT	CATSDAGFSEAFF
TRBD2	TRBV19	.	15	TRBJ2-1	TGTGCCAGTAGCTACTCTAGCGGGAGGGGGAATGAGCAGTTCTTC	CASSYSSGRGNEQFF
.	TRBV14	.	15	TRBJ2-7	TGTGCCAGCAGCCAAGATGGGTACAGGCCTTACGAGCAGTACTTC	CASSQDGYRPYEQYF
TRBD2	TRBV7-2	.	14	TRBJ2-1	TGTGCCAGCAGCGACGGGACTAGCGGGTATGAGCAGTTCTTC	CASSDGTSGYEQFF
.	TRBV4-2	once	14	TRBJ1-2	TGTGCCAGCAGCCAAGATTTACAATACTATGGCTACACCTTC	CASSQDLQYYGYTF
TRBD2	TRBV6-5	.	16	TRBJ2-7	TGTGCCAGCAGTTACTCGAATCGCGGGAGTAGGTACGAGCAGTACTTC	CASSYSNRGSRYEQYF
TRBD1	TRBV5-6	.	16	TRBJ1-2	TGTGCCAGCAGCTTGCCAATAGGGACAGAAGTCTATGGCTACACCTTC	CASSLPIGTEVYGYTF
TRBD1	TRBV5-4	.	15	TRBJ2-7	TGTGCCAGCAGCCCGAGACAGGGGATGTCCTACGAGCAGTACTTC	CASSPRQGMSYEQYF
TRBD1	TRBV27	.	12	TRBJ1-2	TGTGCCAGCAGTGCGACAGGGCTTGGCTACACCTTC	CASSATGLGYTF
.	TRBV28	.	18	TRBJ1-1	TGTGCCAGCAGCCGACTCTACCGGCAGGGGTCCGCTATCACTGAAGCTTTCTTT	CASSRLYRQGSAITEAFF
.	TRBV28	.	15	TRBJ2-5	TGTGCCAGCAGTTTTTTCGGAGCCCTCCAAGAGACCCAGTACTTC	CASSFFGALQETQYF
.	TRBV19	.	14	TRBJ2-1	TGTGCCAGTAGGGCTAGCGACTCCTACAATGAGCAGTTCTTC	CASRASDSYNEQFF
TRBD2	TRBV27	few	15	TRBJ2-7	TGTGCCAGTTCGGGGGGGACTAGCGGGAACTACGAGCAGTACTTC	CASSGGTSGNYEQYF
TRBD1	TRBV25-1	.	15	TRBJ1-2	TGTGCCAGCAGTGAATACTCCGACAGGGCGTATGGCTACACCTTC	CASSEYSDRAYGYTF
.	TRBV5-4	few	12	TRBJ1-6	TGTGCCAGCAGCTTGGGTATTTCACCCCTCCACTTT	CASSLGISPLHF
TRBD2	TRBV7-3	.	14	TRBJ2-2	TGTGCCAGCCGAAGGAGCGGGGTCACCGGGGAGCTGTTTTTT	CASRRSGVTGELFF
TRBD1	TRBV19	.	17	TRBJ1-6	TGTGCCAGTAGTATTTGGGGACAGGGGGTTATTAATTCACCCCTCCACTTT	CASSIWGQGVINSPLHF
TRBD1	TRBV6-5	.	15	TRBJ2-1	TGTGCCAGCATAGGGGGACAGGGGGTTGACAATGAGCAGTTCTTC	CASIGGQGVDNEQFF
.	TRBV19	few	16	TRBJ1-2	TGTGCCAGTAGTATAGGGACACCGGCCAACCCGTATGGCTACACCTTC	CASSIGTPANPYGYTF
.	TRBV13	.	13	TRBJ1-2	TGTGCCAGCAGCTTGGGCAGGGACTATGGCTACACCTTC	CASSLGRDYGYTF
.	TRBV19	.	12	TRBJ1-2	TGTGTCACCTCGGAGGCAGGCTATGGCTACACCTTC	CVTSEAGYGYTF
TRBD1	TRBV19	.	15	TRBJ1-2	TGTGCCAGTAGTAACCGGGACAGGGGTACGAGTGGCTACACCTTC	CASSNRDRGTSGYTF
TRBD1	TRBV6-5	.	14	TRBJ2-7	TGTGCCAGCAGGTGGGACAGGGCGTCCTACGAGCAGTACTTC	CASRWDRASYEQYF
.	TRBV6-5	.	13	TRBJ1-1	TGTGCCAGCACCTCGACGGGGGGGACTGAAGCTTTCTTT	CASTSTGGTEAFF
.	TRBV27	once	16	TRBJ1-1	TGTGCCAGCAATAACCCTCGCGCCTCGGGATTGACTGAAGCTTTCTTT	CASNNPRASGLTEAFF
.	TRBV19	.	14	TRBJ1-5	TGTGCCAGCAAAGGGGTCGGTGGGAATCAGCCCCAGCATTTT	CASKGVGGNQPQHF
TRBD1	TRBV28	few	16	TRBJ1-1	TGTGCCAGCAGTTTATGGAAAAGGGGGCGGACCACTGAAGCTTTCTTT	CASSLWKRGRTTEAFF
TRBD2	TRBV19	.	17	TRBJ2-2	TGTGCCAGTAGTATGGGCGGGAGTATTGCGAACACCGGGGAGCTGTTTTTT	CASSMGGSIANTGELFF
.	TRBV27	.	13	TRBJ1-2	TGTGCCAGCAGTTTCAACCCCAGGTCTGGCTACACCTTC	CASSFNPRSGYTF
.	TRBV5-1	.	15	TRBJ1-3	TGCGCCAGCAGCGAGTTATCCGGCTCTGGAAACACCATATATTTT	CASSELSGSGNTIYF
.	TRBV4-1	.	12	TRBJ2-2	TGCGCCAGCAGCTTCGAGCCCGGGGAGCTGTTTTTT	CASSFEPGELFF